This T cell receptor (beta chain) was recovered during a study of CD4 T cells in relation to SARS-CoV-2 and coronaviruses. Study-wide context: Shared crossreactive spike epitopes were mapped to their HLA restriction.

Study findings and constraints: Compared with monoreactive clones, crossreactive clones showed significantly weaker SARS-CoV-2 expansion. The assay detects memory recall responses, not culture-primed primary responses.

Unexposed donor CD4+ T cells date from about 2011-2019, before the COVID-19 pandemic. Cryopreserved PBMCs were CD4-enriched, then split into naive and memory cells. V was trimmed by 5 bases and J by 3 bases, leaving 20 bases between them. There are 17 residues in the CDR3. Germline V gene sequence: CDR1 KGHSH, CDR2 LQKENI. Comments on this clone: Its antigen is not known.

TCRdb keeps only in-frame clones here, not all; method: immunoSEQ multiplex PCR. The table lists about 59,000 clones, 86% of them singletons, with around 1.5% in the top ten. This clonotype was sampled from a human donor in good health. Sequenced input: memory CD4+ T cells from PBMCs. The V and J genes are TRBV18 and TRBJ1-5; maybe TRBD1 (6 bases). CDR3 DNA: TGTGCCAGCTCAACTTCAAGGGGGAGGCTGGACAATCAGCCCCAGCATTTT. Its translation: CASSTSRGRLDNQPQHF. The variable domain in full, completed from reference TRBV18 and TRBJ1-5, reads NAGVMQNPRHLVRRRGQEARLRCSPMKGHSHVYWYRQLPEEGLKFMVYLQKENIIDESGMPKERFSAEFPKEGPSILRIQQVVRGDSAAYFCASSTSRGRLDNQPQHFGDGTRLSIL.